This T cell receptor beta chain emerged from a study of vaccination effects on CD4 cells after COVID-19. As to this clone: Its antigen is as yet unknown.

ViraFEST expansion of antigen-specific CD4+ T cells with viral peptide pools preceded sequencing. When less than 11 days of culture had elapsed, CD4+ T cells were isolated. This person caught SARS-CoV-2 sometime from March to December 2020, and PCR testing confirmed the infection. Germline V gene lookup returns CDR1 SGHNT and CDR2 YYREEE (reference sequence). V was clipped by 1 base and J by 1 base, with 6 bases between them. The CDR3 contains 13 residues. TCRdb keeps only in-frame clones here, not all; method: immunoSEQ multiplex PCR. The sample lists 20,000 to 30,000 clones, 77% occurring once. The chain combines TRBV5-4 with TRBJ2-7; no reliable D call. This sequence originates from a human donor who had a prior SARS-CoV-2 infection. This material consisted of CD4+ T cells from PBMCs cultured with HCoV-NL63 spike peptides, taken before COVID-19 vaccination. The CDR3 coding sequence is TGTGCCAGCAGCTTGCAAGGTTCCTACGAGCAGTACTTC. Translation: CASSLQGSYEQYF.